Shown below are 16 T cell receptor beta chains from a single sample sequenced in a study of T cells in Graves' hyperthyroidism and ophthalmopathy. Amplification targeted TCR beta CDR3 regions from RNA transcripts. HTBI primers were the set used in a first-round RT-PCR of the TCR CDR3. TCRdb redid the calling of the multiplex PCR reads with MiXCR, one entry per CDR3 protein. The sample shows fewer than 400,000 distinct CDR3 sequences, 11% to 15% of them seen only once. The specimen sequenced was blood. Every receptor here comes from a man over 45 with Graves' ophthalmopathy.

This clonotype appeared many times. The CDR3 DNA reads TGTGCCACCAGCTCCGGACAGGGGGAATGGACCCAGTACTTC. Protein sequence: CATSSGQGEWTQYF. This chain links TRBV15 with TRBJ2-5; TRBD1 aligns across 10 bases. Germline CDR1 and CDR2: LNHNV and YYDKDF (reference sequence). The CDR3 is 14 residues long. J gave up 7 bases and V 5 bases, and 7 bases lay outside the gene matches.

This clonotype was seen ten or more times. The chain employs TRBV29-1 and TRBJ2-7; 11 nucleotides line up with TRBD1. CDR3 length: 14 residues. Germline CDR1 reads SQVTM; CDR2 reads ANQGSEA. Trimming cost V 1 base and J 3 bases; bases outside gene matches: 2. For the CDR3, the DNA is TGCAGCGTTGAAGGAGGGACAGGGGGCTACGAGCAGTACTTC. Residues: CSVEGGTGGYEQYF.

This clonotype was detected many times. This chain uses TRBV6-2 or TRBV6-3 with TRBJ2-5, with 8 bases identical to TRBD2. Germline trimming cut 0 bases from V and 4 bases from J; bases unmatched to any gene: 4. In germline, CDR1 is MNHEY, CDR2 SVGEGT. This CDR3 comprises 15 residues. This CDR3 reads CASSYSKTSGETQYF. The CDR3 coding sequence is TGTGCCAGCAGTTACTCGAAAACTAGCGGAGAGACCCAGTACTTC.

This clonotype was detected ten times or more. V usage is TRBV7-8 and J usage is TRBJ2-7; 11 bases align to TRBD1. V was clipped by 5 bases and J by 3 bases; unmatched bases: 12. Germline lookup yields CDR1 SGHVS and CDR2 FQNEAQ. This CDR3 is built from 17 residues. The CDR3 protein is CASSAPPPGQGVYEQYF. CDR3 coding DNA: TGTGCCAGCAGCGCCCCCCCCCCGGGACAGGGGGTCTACGAGCAGTACTTC.

This clonotype was detected only once. This may be a read error, as it is one base from a much larger clone. CDR3 sequence reads: CASSIHGTLGEQPQHF. The CDR3 nucleotides read TGTGCCAGCAGTATCCACGGGACGCTCGGCGAGCAGCCCCAGCATTTT. The chain employs TRBV28 and TRBJ1-5, with D tentatively TRBD1 (5 bases). CDR1 is MDHEN and CDR2 is SYDVKM in the germline V gene. V shed 5 bases and J shed 7 bases, with 21 bases lying between them. This CDR3 has 16 residues. The full variable domain, completed using reference TRBV28 and TRBJ1-5, is DVKVTQSSRYLVKRTGEKVFLECVQDMDHENMFWYRQDPGLGLRLIYFSYDVKMKEKGDIPEGYSVSREKKERFSLILESASTNQTSMYLCASSIHGTLGEQPQHFGDGTRLSIL.

This clonotype was detected only a few times. The rearrangement links TRBV5-1 to TRBJ2-5, with a weak D call TRBD2 (6 bases). Between the trimmed V and J ends, which lost 2 bases and 3 bases, there was a span of 14 bases. The CDR3 runs 15 residues. CDR1 and CDR2 from the germline V gene are SGHRS and YFSETQ. The CDR3 DNA is TGCGCCAGCAGCTTTCGGTCTAGCGTAGAAGAGACCCAGTACTTC. The encoded protein is CASSFRSSVEETQYF.

In its sample, this clonotype was seen many times. This sequence joins TRBV29-1 and TRBJ2-3; 7 nucleotides align to TRBD2. Trimming cost V 4 bases and J 5 bases; bases outside gene matches: 6. In germline, CDR1 is SQVTM, CDR2 ANQGSEA. The CDR3 has 13 amino acids. The CDR3 coding sequence is TGCAGCGTTGCGGCGGGAGTGGGAGATACGCAGTATTTT. It specifies CSVAAGVGDTQYF.

This clonotype was counted a few times. Given a much more abundant clone one base away, this may be a read error. The rearrangement uses TRBV12-3 or TRBV12-4 and TRBJ1-3; unclear D gene. The CDR3 totals 13 residues. The CDR3: CASSLNSGSTIYF. CDR3 sequence (DNA): TGTGCCAGCAGTTTAAACTCTGGAAGCACCATATATTTT.

This clonotype was seen ten or more times. The chain employs TRBV27 and TRBJ2-1, with TRBD2 matching over 13 bases. V was pared by 3 bases and J by 7 bases, with 6 bases of the junction left unmatched. From germline, CDR1 is MNHEY and CDR2 SMNVEV (reference sequence). CDR3 length: 16 residues. This CDR3 is CASSFILAGGPNEQFF. CDR3 in DNA: TGTGCCAGCAGTTTCATACTAGCGGGAGGGCCTAATGAGCAGTTCTTC.

With regard to this clonotype: This clone may be a read error of a much larger clone one base away. This chain joins TRBV7-8 and TRBJ2-2, with 8 bases fitting TRBD1. Germline CDR1 and CDR2: SGHVS and FQNEAQ. This CDR3 is built from 14 residues. This chain's CDR3 is CTSRTDRATGELFF. The CDR3 DNA reads TGTACCAGCAGGACGGACAGGGCCACCGGGGAGCTGTTTTTT.

For the CDR3, the DNA is TGCAGTGCTAGACGCAGGGATGGGAAAAACATTCAGTACTTC. The encoded protein is CSARRRDGKNIQYF. This chain joins TRBV20-1 and TRBJ2-4, with D possibly TRBD1 on 5 matching bases. V dropped 2 bases and J dropped 4 bases, with 12 bases sitting between them. CDR1 is DFQATT and CDR2 is SNEGSKA in the germline V gene (reference sequence). The CDR3 spans 14 residues.

In this sample, this clonotype turned up many times. The genes are TRBV5-1 and TRBJ2-7; D assignment may be TRBD1 or TRBD2 (5 bases each). This CDR3 comprises 13 residues. V was pared by 3 bases and J by 6 bases, with 13 bases between. CDR1 SGHRS and CDR2 YFSETQ come from the germline V gene. Here the CDR3 DNA reads TGCGCCAGCAGCTGGGACCCGCTGTCCGAGCAGTACTTC. Protein sequence: CASSWDPLSEQYF.

The CDR3 region has the DNA TGCAGCGTCGATGCAGGGGGAGAGCAGTACTTC. Translation gives CSVDAGGEQYF. This rearrangement joins TRBV29-1 to TRBJ2-7, with 7 bases fitting TRBD1. The CDR3 loop spans 11 amino acids. Germline CDR1 is SQVTM and CDR2 is ANQGSEA. V was clipped by 6 bases and J by 7 bases; unmatched bases: 6.

This clonotype was found many times. This chain joins TRBV7-9 and TRBJ2-3, with TRBD1 as a possible D gene (6 bases). From germline, CDR1 is SEHNR and CDR2 FQNEAQ (reference sequence). V was clipped by 1 base and J by 4 bases, with 12 bases between them. The CDR3 runs to 15 residues. Here the CDR3 reads CASSLVRGAPDTQYF. Written as DNA, the CDR3 is TGTGCCAGCAGCTTAGTCAGGGGCGCCCCAGATACGCAGTATTTT.

This clonotype appeared a few times. This chain uses TRBV19 with TRBJ2-1; 13 nucleotides match TRBD2. CDR1 is LNHDA and CDR2 is SQIVND in the germline V gene (reference sequence). This CDR3 is built from 19 residues. Unmatched junction bases numbered 18, after V lost 7 bases and J lost 6 bases. The CDR3 sequence: CASKPGTARTSGSVNEQFF. The CDR3 nucleotides read TGTGCCAGTAAACCGGGGACAGCTCGGACTAGCGGGAGTGTCAATGAGCAGTTCTTC.

The chain uses TRBV4-1 and TRBJ2-7, with TRBD2 matching over 7 bases. In germline, CDR1 is MGHRA, CDR2 YSYEKL. V shed 1 base, J shed 2 bases, and the junction held 5 bases outside the gene matches. This CDR3 contains 15 residues. The CDR3 region is CASSQVASGPYEQYF. The CDR3 nucleotides are TGCGCCAGCAGCCAAGTGGCTAGCGGACCCTACGAGCAGTACTTC.